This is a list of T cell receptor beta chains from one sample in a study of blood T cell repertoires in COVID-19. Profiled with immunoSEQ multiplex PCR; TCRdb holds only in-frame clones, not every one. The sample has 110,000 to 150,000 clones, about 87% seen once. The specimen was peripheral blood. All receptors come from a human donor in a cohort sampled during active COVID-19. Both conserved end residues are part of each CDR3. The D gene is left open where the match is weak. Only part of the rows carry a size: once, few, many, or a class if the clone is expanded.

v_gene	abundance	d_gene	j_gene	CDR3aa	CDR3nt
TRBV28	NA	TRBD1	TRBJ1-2	CASSLPSAGGLGYTF	TGTGCCAGCAGTTTGCCCTCGGCAGGGGGCTTAGGCTACACCTTC
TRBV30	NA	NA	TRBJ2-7	CAWSVMRGNEQYF	TGTGCCTGGAGTGTAATGAGGGGGAACGAGCAGTACTTC
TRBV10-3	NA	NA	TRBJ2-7	CAISGQAYEQYF	TGTGCCATCAGTGGACAGGCCTACGAGCAGTACTTC
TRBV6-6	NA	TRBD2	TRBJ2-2	CASTALAGRDGELFF	TGTGCCAGCACCGCACTAGCGGGTAGGGACGGGGAGCTGTTTTTT
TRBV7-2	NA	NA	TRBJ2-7	CASSLVGAYGEYF	TGTGCCAGCAGCTTAGTGGGCGCGTACGGGGAGTACTTC
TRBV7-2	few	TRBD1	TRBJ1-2	CASSPLTGSNYGYTF	TGTGCCAGCAGCCCGTTGACAGGGTCTAACTATGGCTACACCTTC
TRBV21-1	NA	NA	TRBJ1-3	CASSKKRTGTTGNTIYF	TGTGCCAGCAGCAAGAAGCGCACAGGGACTACCGGAAACACCATATATTTT
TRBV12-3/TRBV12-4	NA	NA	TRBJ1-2	CASTAGLIDGYTF	TGTGCCAGCACGGCGGGACTGATAGATGGCTACACCTTC
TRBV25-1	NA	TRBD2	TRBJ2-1	CASYLSGGEPEQFF	TGTGCCAGCTATCTCTCCGGGGGGGAGCCTGAGCAGTTCTTC
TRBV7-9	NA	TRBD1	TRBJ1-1	CASSLRDRLNTEAFF	TGTGCCAGCAGCCTGCGGGACAGACTGAACACTGAAGCTTTCTTT
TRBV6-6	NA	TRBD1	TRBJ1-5	CASSLPGTGQPQHF	TGTGCCAGCAGCCTTCCCGGGACAGGGCAGCCCCAGCATTTT
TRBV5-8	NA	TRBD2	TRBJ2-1	CASSRGTSGTNEQFF	TGTGCCAGCAGCCGCGGGACTAGCGGGACGAATGAGCAGTTCTTC
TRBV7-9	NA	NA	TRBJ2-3	CASSLVAGQDTQYF	TGTGCCAGCAGCTTAGTGGCGGGCCAAGATACGCAGTATTTT
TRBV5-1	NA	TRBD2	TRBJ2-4	CASRNHRTSEGGVAKNIQYF	TGCGCCAGTCGAAATCACCGGACTAGCGAGGGAGGGGTAGCCAAAAACATTCAGTACTTC
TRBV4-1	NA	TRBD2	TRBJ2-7	CASSQTGLADEQYF	TGCGCCAGCAGCCAGACAGGACTAGCGGACGAGCAGTACTTC
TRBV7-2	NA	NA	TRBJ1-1	CASSLQGQNTEAFF	TGTGCCAGCAGCCTACAGGGACAGAACACTGAAGCTTTCTTT
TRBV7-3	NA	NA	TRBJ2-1	CASSRAPTNPSYNEQFF	TGTGCCAGCAGCCGCGCCCCCACTAACCCGTCCTACAATGAGCAGTTCTTC
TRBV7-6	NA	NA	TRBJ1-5	CASSPGGSNQPQHF	TGTGCCAGCAGCCCCGGGGGGAGCAATCAGCCCCAGCATTTT
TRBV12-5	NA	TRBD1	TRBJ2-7	CASGLLGTGDEQYF	TGTGCTAGTGGTTTGTTGGGGACAGGGGACGAGCAGTACTTC
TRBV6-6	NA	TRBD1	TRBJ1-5	CASSRQGALSNQPQHF	TGTGCCAGCAGTCGACAGGGGGCCTTGAGCAATCAGCCCCAGCATTTT
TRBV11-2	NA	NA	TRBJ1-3	CASSPLRGSGNTIYF	TGTGCCAGCAGCCCTCTCAGGGGTTCTGGAAACACCATATATTTT
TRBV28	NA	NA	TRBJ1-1	CASGQQVPGAFF	TGTGCCAGCGGTCAACAGGTTCCAGGGGCTTTCTTT
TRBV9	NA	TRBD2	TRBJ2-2	CASSEPSGGALDTGELFF	TGTGCCAGCAGCGAACCTAGCGGGGGGGCCTTGGACACCGGGGAGCTGTTTTTT
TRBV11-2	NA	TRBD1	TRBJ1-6	CASRQQGANSPLHF	TGTGCCAGCAGACAACAGGGGGCAAATTCACCCCTCCACTTT
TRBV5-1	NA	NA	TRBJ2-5	CASKEGDGETQYF	TGCGCCAGCAAAGAGGGGGATGGAGAGACCCAGTACTTC
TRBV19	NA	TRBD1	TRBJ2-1	CASSRDRNNEQFF	TGTGCCAGTTCACGGGACAGAAACAATGAGCAGTTCTTC
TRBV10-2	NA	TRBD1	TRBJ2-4	CASSEFAGTGAKNIQYF	TGCGCCAGCAGTGAGTTCGCCGGGACAGGGGCCAAAAACATTCAGTACTTC
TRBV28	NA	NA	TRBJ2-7	CASSLRDEQYF	TGTGCCAGCAGCCTCAGGGACGAGCAGTACTTC
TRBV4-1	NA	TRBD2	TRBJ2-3	CASSEDYLAGGIDTQYF	TGCGCCAGCAGCGAAGACTACCTAGCGGGAGGTATAGATACGCAGTATTTT
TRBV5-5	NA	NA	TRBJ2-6	CACCFGGAPSGANVLTF	TGTGCCTGCTGCTTTGGGGGGGCCCCCTCTGGGGCCAACGTCCTGACTTTC
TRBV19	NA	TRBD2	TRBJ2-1	CASSTGLAGGLNEQFF	TGTGCCAGTAGTACGGGACTAGCGGGGGGGCTCAATGAGCAGTTCTTC
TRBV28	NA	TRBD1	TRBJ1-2	CASRHGTGVGYTF	TGTGCCAGCAGACACGGGACAGGGGTGGGCTACACCTTC
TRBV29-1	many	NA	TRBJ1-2	CSVSTTANYGYTF	TGCAGCGTCTCGACAACCGCTAACTATGGCTACACCTTC
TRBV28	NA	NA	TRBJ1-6	CASTEASSYNSPLHF	TGTGCCAGCACGGAGGCCAGCTCCTATAATTCACCCCTCCACTTT
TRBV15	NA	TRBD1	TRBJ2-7	CATSSTRTGAWEQYF	TGTGCCACCAGCAGCACAAGGACAGGGGCTTGGGAGCAGTACTTC
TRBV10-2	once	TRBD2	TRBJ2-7	CASSVLAVSYEQYF	TGCGCCAGCAGTGTACTAGCGGTTTCCTACGAGCAGTACTTC
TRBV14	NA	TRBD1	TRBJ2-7	CASSHRPGQGPYEQYF	TGTGCCAGCAGCCACAGACCGGGACAGGGCCCCTACGAGCAGTACTTC
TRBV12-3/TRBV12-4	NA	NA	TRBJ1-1	CASSPDSGRKAFF	TGTGCCAGCAGCCCAGACAGTGGAAGGAAAGCTTTCTTT
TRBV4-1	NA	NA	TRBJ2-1	CASSQDRAYNEQFF	TGCGCCAGCAGCCAAGACAGGGCATACAATGAGCAGTTCTTC
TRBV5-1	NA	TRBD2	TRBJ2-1	CASSLVTSGSNEQFF	TGCGCCAGCAGCTTGGTCACTAGCGGGAGTAATGAGCAGTTCTTC